A selection of T cell receptor beta chains follows, all from one sample in a study of T cells expressing NK-cell markers. From its re-call of the 5' RACE reads, TCRdb lists each CDR3 protein once, without DNA. This sample's table has 200,000 to 300,000 distinct CDR3 sequences. The sequencing sample was made of blood T cells: a sorted CD56 or NKG2C T cell subset, CD4+ or CD8+ T cells, or bulk PBMC T cells (not recorded which). All receptors derive from a man younger than 35 in good health. Both conserved end residues are part of each CDR3.

j_gene,v_gene,len,CDR3aa
TRBJ2-5,TRBV5-1,15,CASSLLRGLQETQYF
TRBJ2-1,TRBV11-2,14,CASSADRPGNEQFF
TRBJ2-7,TRBV29-1,11,CSVPGPKEQYF
TRBJ1-4,TRBV19,15,CASSRAGQGNEKLFF
TRBJ2-1,TRBV7-6,15,CASSLVASGYNEQFF
TRBJ1-1,TRBV6-2/TRBV6-3,15,CASSAGGLGNTEAFF
TRBJ2-1,TRBV18,13,CASSPIRGIEQFF
TRBJ1-2,TRBV7-2,14,CASATQGGNYGYTF
TRBJ1-4,TRBV5-6,16,CASSLDPGASNEKLFF
TRBJ1-1,TRBV6-5,16,CASSYRGGGWNTEAFF
TRBJ2-1,TRBV24-1,14,CATSRSALYNEQFF
TRBJ2-7,TRBV5-5,12,CASSLVGDEQYF
TRBJ2-5,TRBV6-1,16,CASSSGPQGLFETQYF
TRBJ2-1,TRBV11-2,13,CASSEVQGYEQFF
TRBJ2-3,TRBV5-1,16,CASSSRGGQTTDTQYF
TRBJ2-1,TRBV10-3,14,CASKPGTPQEEQFF
TRBJ2-2,TRBV5-4,16,CASSEPRDTYTGELFF
TRBJ1-2,TRBV6-5,14,CASSSLTGLEGYTF
TRBJ2-5,TRBV12-3/TRBV12-4,11,CASSPGGTQYF
TRBJ2-5,TRBV7-9,15,CASSSMGRDQETQYF
TRBJ2-5,TRBV10-3,14,CAISVRGLGETQYF
TRBJ1-2,TRBV20-1,13,CSALDGGAYGYTF
TRBJ2-2,TRBV6-6,13,CAGVSQATGELFF
TRBJ2-3,TRBV6-5,16,CASSYSLRRTGDGQYF
TRBJ2-1,TRBV20-1,14,CSASPGHLNNEQFF
TRBJ2-5,TRBV5-6,15,CASSLGYRGQETQYF
TRBJ2-2,TRBV5-4,16,CASRVLGGRGTGELFF
TRBJ2-7,TRBV6-5,16,CASSYSPPGSSNEQYF
TRBJ2-5,TRBV30,13,CAWSGTLAETQYF
TRBJ1-5,TRBV7-9,16,CASSPDSHGRNQPQHF
TRBJ2-1,TRBV11-2,17,CASSLGISGSMGGEQFF
TRBJ1-5,TRBV20-1,15,CSARAEGQGGQPQHF
TRBJ2-5,TRBV7-9,12,CASSSFRQTQYF
TRBJ1-3,TRBV12-3/TRBV12-4,15,CASRGTGTARNTIYF
TRBJ2-1,TRBV12-3/TRBV12-4,14,CASSSHVLTGEQFF
TRBJ2-5,TRBV29-1,14,CSVNQQGAPETQYF
TRBJ2-1,TRBV15,14,CATNEGVSYNEQFF
TRBJ1-5,TRBV28,12,CASSGSNQPQHF
TRBJ2-1,TRBV11-1,14,CASSLGQASGEQFF
TRBJ2-1,TRBV18,13,CASSPDSGLMWFF
TRBJ2-3,TRBV18,15,CASSPLAGATDTQYF
TRBJ2-5,TRBV5-1,14,CASSLGSGFETQYF
TRBJ2-1,TRBV12-3/TRBV12-4,15,CASGVGGGSYNEQFF
TRBJ2-3,TRBV20-1,16,CSAVAGAAISTDTQYF
TRBJ2-2,TRBV20-1,11,CSAQLSGELFF
TRBJ1-5,TRBV18,15,CASSPNGQFNQPQHF
TRBJ2-1,TRBV13,13,CASRLDRGHEQFF
TRBJ1-6,TRBV20-1,17,CSARDGKGNRVAAPLHF
TRBJ2-4,TRBV12-3/TRBV12-4,15,CASSWTQLAKNIQYF
TRBJ2-1,TRBV7-9,15,CASSLGSGILNEQFF
TRBJ1-1,TRBV27,16,CASSPRNRGRITEAFF
TRBJ2-1,TRBV20-1,14,CSARTLTSYNEQFF
TRBJ2-2,TRBV7-9,17,CASSGRSGSSNTGELFF
TRBJ2-2,TRBV4-3,15,CASSQEARATGELFF
TRBJ1-1,TRBV5-1,13,CATWGQENTEAFF